Presented here are 14 T cell receptor beta chains from one specimen sequenced in a study of control samples from healthy donors and cancer patients. Assay used: immunoSEQ multiplex PCR; TCRdb lists only in-frame clones, some missing. The sample records tens of thousands of clones, around 87% being singletons. What was sequenced was PBMCs. All receptors derive from a woman in her sixties or seventies with lung cancer.

CDR3 region: CASSRDRPSSGNTIYF. CDR3 sequence (DNA): TGTGCCAGCAGCCGAGACAGGCCCTCCTCTGGAAACACCATATATTTT. The chain is built from TRBV3-1 (or the pseudogene TRBV3-2) and TRBJ1-3; D may be TRBD1 (6 bases). The CDR3 consists of 16 residues. Germline values: CDR1 LGHDT, CDR2 YNNKEL (reference sequence). V was trimmed by 4 bases and J by 0 bases, leaving 13 bases between them.

This clone has only one observation. This chain uses TRBV5-5 with TRBJ2-7; 7 bases fit TRBD1. The CDR3 contains 16 residues. Germline V CDR1 and CDR2: SGHKS, YYEKEE (reference sequence). V lost 6 bases to trimming and J lost 5 bases; unmatched junction nucleotides: 17. The CDR3: CASIHQLGGARDEQYF. CDR3 in DNA: TGTGCCAGCATCCATCAACTAGGGGGCGCGAGGGACGAGCAGTACTTC. Full variable domain (rest looked up from reference TRBV5-5 and TRBJ2-7): DAGVTQSPTHLIKTRGQQVTLRCSPISGHKSVSWYQQVLGQGPQFIFQYYEKEERGRGNFPDRFSARQFPNYSSELNVNALLLGDSALYLCASIHQLGGARDEQYFGPGTRLTVT.

V usage is TRBV27 and J usage is TRBJ1-1, with TRBD1 as a possible D gene (5 bases). The CDR3 runs to 14 residues. Germline V gene sequence: CDR1 MNHEY, CDR2 SMNVEV (reference sequence). V was pared by 6 bases and J by 0 bases, with 11 bases between. The DNA for the CDR3 is TGTGCCAGCAGCACTCCAGGGTTGAACACTGAAGCTTTCTTT. Its translation is CASSTPGLNTEAFF.

CDR3 loop: CASSQVGRGRPWGEQYF. Written as DNA, the CDR3 is TGTGCCAGCAGCCAAGTAGGCAGAGGGAGGCCGTGGGGCGAGCAGTACTTC. V usage is TRBV14 and J usage is TRBJ2-7; possibly TRBD2 for D (6 bases). Trimming left V 1 base short and J 6 bases short, with 22 bases between. CDR1 is SGHDN and CDR2 is FVKESK in the germline V gene. The CDR3 sequence is 17 residues long.

The V call is TRBV27, the J call TRBJ1-2; unclear D gene. The germline V and J ends were trimmed by 5 bases and 0 bases, with 10 bases remaining between them. The CDR3 runs to 14 residues. Looked up from germline, CDR1 is MNHEY and CDR2 is SMNVEV (reference sequence). CDR3 in DNA: TGTGCCAGCAGTGGTCCCACCTCTAACTATGGCTACACCTTC. This encodes CASSGPTSNYGYTF.

This chain uses TRBV6-1 with TRBJ1-6; D is possibly TRBD1 (6 bases). The V and J ends lost 1 base and 8 bases respectively, with 9 bases between them. CDR1 and CDR2 from the germline V gene are MNHNS and SASEGT. The CDR3 spans 14 residues. The CDR3 DNA reads as TGTGCCAGCAGTGAAGTCAGGGGCGATTCACCCCTCCACTTT. Its protein is CASSEVRGDSPLHF.

The chain combines TRBV29-1 with TRBJ1-2; the D gene is possibly TRBD1 (5 bases). The CDR3 loop spans 13 amino acids. The germline CDR1 and CDR2 sequences are SQVTM and ANQGSEA. The V gene lost 6 bases and the J gene lost 4 bases, with 15 bases spanning the gap. CDR3 sequence (DNA): TGCAGCGTGAGGGAGGTGGGGGGCTATGGCTACACCTTC. Translating it yields CSVREVGGYGYTF.

The chain joins TRBV21-1 to TRBJ1-5; no DNA check was done on the table's D call, TRBD1. TRBV21-1 counts as a pseudogene. The CDR3 is 19 residues long. The CDR3 DNA reads TGTGCCAGCAGCAAGGCGTTAAAAAAAAAGGACAGGCGGAATCAGCCCCAGCATTTT. Its protein product is CASSKALKKKDRRNQPQHF.

The gene calls are TRBV2 and TRBJ1-2; maybe TRBD1 (6 bases). From germline, CDR1 is SNHLY and CDR2 FYNNEI. Trimming took off 4 bases at V and 3 bases at J, with 18 bases between the two ends. This CDR3 is 16 amino acids long. CDR3 amino acids: CASSGGAPRRDYGYTF. Here the CDR3 DNA reads TGTGCCAGCAGTGGGGGGGCACCCCGAAGGGACTATGGCTACACCTTC.

The V call is TRBV6-5, the J call TRBJ1-5; D gene unclear. CDR3 length: 14 residues. Germline CDR1 MNHEY, CDR2 SVGAGI. Trimming stripped 7 bases from V and 4 bases from J, with 14 bases between. The CDR3 is CASIFWGVNQPQHF. CDR3 nucleotide sequence: TGTGCCAGCATTTTTTGGGGAGTTAATCAGCCCCAGCATTTT.

The chain recombines TRBV11-2 with TRBJ1-2; no definite D call. Germline lookup yields CDR1 SGHAT and CDR2 FQNNGV. V lost 1 base to trimming and J lost 8 bases, with 11 bases between them. This CDR3 contains 13 residues. CDR3 amino acids: CASSLAGLGGYTF. The CDR3 coding sequence is TGTGCCAGCAGCTTAGCCGGGCTCGGAGGCTACACCTTC.

This clone showed up just once. V gene TRBV30 combines with J gene TRBJ1-3, with D perhaps matching TRBD1 (6 bases). V dropped 7 bases and J dropped 4 bases, with 17 bases sitting between them. The germline CDR1 and CDR2 sequences are GTSNPN and SVGIG (reference sequence). This CDR3 spans 14 amino acids. This CDR3 is CASSSTGRGNTIYF. The CDR3 DNA reads as TGTGCCTCATCCTCTACAGGGCGCGGAAACACCATATATTTT.

The V call is TRBV5-6, the J call TRBJ1-2; D unresolved. V was shortened by 0 bases and J by 3 bases, with 6 bases between the two germline ends. This CDR3 is 13 amino acids long. CDR1 is SGHDT, CDR2 YYEEEE, per germline. CDR3 amino acids: CASSLDRDYGYTF. For the CDR3, the DNA is TGTGCCAGCAGCTTGGACAGAGACTATGGCTACACCTTC.

The chain employs TRBV28 and TRBJ1-5; unclear D gene. Between the trimmed V and J ends, which lost 4 bases and 4 bases, there was a span of 8 bases. The CDR3 is 13 residues long. CDR1 and CDR2 (germline): MDHEN, SYDVKM. CDR3 amino acids: CASSSWGNQPQHF. DNA for the CDR3: TGTGCCAGCAGTTCCTGGGGAAATCAGCCCCAGCATTTT.